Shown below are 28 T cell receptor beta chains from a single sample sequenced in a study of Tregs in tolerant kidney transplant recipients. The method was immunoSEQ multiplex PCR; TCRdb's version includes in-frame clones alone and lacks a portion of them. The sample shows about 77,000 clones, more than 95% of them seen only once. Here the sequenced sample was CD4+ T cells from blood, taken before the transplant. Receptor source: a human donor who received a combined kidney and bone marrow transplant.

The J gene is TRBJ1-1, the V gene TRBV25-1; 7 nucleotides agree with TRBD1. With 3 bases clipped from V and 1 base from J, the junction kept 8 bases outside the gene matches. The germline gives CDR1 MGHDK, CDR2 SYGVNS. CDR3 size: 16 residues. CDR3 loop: CASSDINRGENTEAFF. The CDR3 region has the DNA TGTGCCAGCAGTGATATCAACAGGGGAGAGAACACTGAAGCTTTCTTT.

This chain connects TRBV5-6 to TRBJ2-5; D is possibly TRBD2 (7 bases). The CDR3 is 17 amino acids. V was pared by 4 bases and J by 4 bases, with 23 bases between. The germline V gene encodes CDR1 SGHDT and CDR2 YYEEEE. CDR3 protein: CASSLSRRAGAGETQYF. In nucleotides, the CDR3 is TGTGCCAGCAGCCTCAGTCGGCGGGCGGGGGCCGGAGAGACCCAGTACTTC. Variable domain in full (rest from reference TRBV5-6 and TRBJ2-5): DAGVTQSPTHLIKTRGQQVTLRCSPKSGHDTVSWYQQALGQGPQFIFQYYEEEERQRGNFPDRFSGHQFPNYSSELNVNALLLGDSALYLCASSLSRRAGAGETQYFGPGTRLLVL.

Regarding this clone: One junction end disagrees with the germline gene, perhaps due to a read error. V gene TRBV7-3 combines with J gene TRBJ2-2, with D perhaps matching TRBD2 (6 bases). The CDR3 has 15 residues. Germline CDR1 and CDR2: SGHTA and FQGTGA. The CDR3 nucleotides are TGTGCCAGCAGCTTATTACGGACTAAACACCGGGGAGCTGTTTTT. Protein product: CASSLLRTKHRGAVF.

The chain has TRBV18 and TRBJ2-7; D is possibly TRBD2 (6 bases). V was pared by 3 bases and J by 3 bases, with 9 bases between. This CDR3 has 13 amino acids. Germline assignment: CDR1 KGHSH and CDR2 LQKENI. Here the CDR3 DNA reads TGTGCCAGCTCACCGGCGGGGATCTACGAGCAGTACTTC. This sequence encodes CASSPAGIYEQYF.

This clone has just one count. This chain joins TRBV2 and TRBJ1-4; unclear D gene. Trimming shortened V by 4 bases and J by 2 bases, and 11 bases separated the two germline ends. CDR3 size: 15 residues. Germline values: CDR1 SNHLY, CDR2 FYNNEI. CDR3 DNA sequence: TGTGCCAGCAGTGTTTTTGGAGATACTAATGAAAAACTGTTTTTT. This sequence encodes CASSVFGDTNEKLFF.

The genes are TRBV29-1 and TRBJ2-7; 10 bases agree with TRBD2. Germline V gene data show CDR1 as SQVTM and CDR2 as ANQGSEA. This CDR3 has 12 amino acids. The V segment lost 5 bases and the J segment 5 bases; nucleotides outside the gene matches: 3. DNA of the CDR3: TGCAGCGTTAGGCTAGCGGGAGACGAGCAGTACTTC. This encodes CSVRLAGDEQYF.

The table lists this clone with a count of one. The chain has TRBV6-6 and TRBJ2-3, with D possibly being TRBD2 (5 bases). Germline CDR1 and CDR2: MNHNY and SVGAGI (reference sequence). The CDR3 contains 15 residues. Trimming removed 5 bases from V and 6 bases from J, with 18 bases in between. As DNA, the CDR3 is TGTGCCAGCAGTAAAAGCGGACGGCCAAGGGATACGCAGTATTTT. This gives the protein CASSKSGRPRDTQYF.

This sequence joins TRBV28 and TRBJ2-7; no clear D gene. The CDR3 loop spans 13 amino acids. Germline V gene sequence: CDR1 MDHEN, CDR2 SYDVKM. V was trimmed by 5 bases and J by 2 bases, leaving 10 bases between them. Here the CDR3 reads CASSVTVAYEQYF. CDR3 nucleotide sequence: TGTGCCAGCAGTGTTACAGTCGCCTACGAGCAGTACTTC.

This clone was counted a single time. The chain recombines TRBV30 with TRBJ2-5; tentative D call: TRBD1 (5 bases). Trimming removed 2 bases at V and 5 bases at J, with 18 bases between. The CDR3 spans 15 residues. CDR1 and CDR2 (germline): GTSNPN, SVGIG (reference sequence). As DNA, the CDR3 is TGTGCCTGGAGTATCACCAGGGCCTTTGGGGAGACCCAGTACTTC. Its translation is CAWSITRAFGETQYF.

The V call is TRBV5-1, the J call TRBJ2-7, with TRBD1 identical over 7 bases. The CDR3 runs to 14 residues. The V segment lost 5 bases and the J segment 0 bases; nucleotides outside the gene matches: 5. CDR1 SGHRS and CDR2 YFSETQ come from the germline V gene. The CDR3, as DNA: TGCGCCAGCAGAGACAGGGCGAGCTCCTACGAGCAGTACTTC. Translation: CASRDRASSYEQYF.

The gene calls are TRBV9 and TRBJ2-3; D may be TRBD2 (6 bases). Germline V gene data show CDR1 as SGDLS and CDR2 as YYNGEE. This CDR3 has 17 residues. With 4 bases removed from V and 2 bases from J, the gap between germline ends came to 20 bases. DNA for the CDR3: TGTGCCAGCAGCACCACCCAAGGAGGGGCGGTCACAGATACGCAGTATTTT. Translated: CASSTTQGGAVTDTQYF. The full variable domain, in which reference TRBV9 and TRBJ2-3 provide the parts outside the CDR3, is DSGVTQTPKHLITATGQRVTLRCSPRSGDLSVYWYQQSLDQGLQFLIQYYNGEERAKGNILERFSAQQFPDLHSELNLSSLELGDSALYFCASSTTQGGAVTDTQYFGPGTRLTVL.

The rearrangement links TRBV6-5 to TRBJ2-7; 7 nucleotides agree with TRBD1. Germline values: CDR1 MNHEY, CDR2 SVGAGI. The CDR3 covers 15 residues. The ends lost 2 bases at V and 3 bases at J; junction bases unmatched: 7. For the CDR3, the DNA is TGTGCCAGCAGTTACCTAGGGGACAGAAACTACGAGCAGTACTTC. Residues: CASSYLGDRNYEQYF.

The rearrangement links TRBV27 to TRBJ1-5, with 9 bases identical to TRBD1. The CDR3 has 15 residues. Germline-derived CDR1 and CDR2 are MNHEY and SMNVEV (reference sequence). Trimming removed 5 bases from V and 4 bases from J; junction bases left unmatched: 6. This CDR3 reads CASSPPGQGNQPQHF. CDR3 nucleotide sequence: TGTGCCAGCAGTCCCCCCGGACAGGGGAATCAGCCCCAGCATTTT.

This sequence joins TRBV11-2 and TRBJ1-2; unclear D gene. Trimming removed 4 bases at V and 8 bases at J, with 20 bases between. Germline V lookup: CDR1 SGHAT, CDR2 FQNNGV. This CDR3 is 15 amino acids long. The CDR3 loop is CASSSSRTDYEGYTF. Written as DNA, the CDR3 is TGTGCCAGCAGCTCATCCAGGACGGACTATGAGGGCTACACCTTC.

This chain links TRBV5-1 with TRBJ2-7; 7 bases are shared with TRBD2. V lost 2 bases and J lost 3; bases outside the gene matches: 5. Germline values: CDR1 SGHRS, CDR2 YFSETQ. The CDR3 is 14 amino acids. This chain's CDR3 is CASSLGTTFYEQYF. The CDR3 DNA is TGCGCCAGCAGCTTAGGGACTACCTTCTACGAGCAGTACTTC.

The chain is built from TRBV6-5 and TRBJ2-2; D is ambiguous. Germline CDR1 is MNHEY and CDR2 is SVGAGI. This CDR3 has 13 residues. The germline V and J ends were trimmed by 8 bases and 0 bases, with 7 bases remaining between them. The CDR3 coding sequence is TGTGCCAGCTTTGGGCCGAACACCGGGGAGCTGTTTTTT. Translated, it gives CASFGPNTGELFF.

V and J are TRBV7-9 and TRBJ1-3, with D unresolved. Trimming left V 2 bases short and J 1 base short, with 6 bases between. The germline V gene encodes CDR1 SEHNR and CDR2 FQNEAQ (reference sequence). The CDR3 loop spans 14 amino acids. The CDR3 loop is CASSLLRSGNTIYF. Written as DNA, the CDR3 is TGTGCCAGCAGCTTATTGCGGTCTGGAAACACCATATATTTT.

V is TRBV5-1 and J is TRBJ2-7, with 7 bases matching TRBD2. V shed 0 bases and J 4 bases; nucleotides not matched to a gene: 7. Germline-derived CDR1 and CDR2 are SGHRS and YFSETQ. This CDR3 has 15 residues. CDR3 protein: CASSLVVAGEYEQYF. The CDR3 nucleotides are TGCGCCAGCAGCTTGGTTGTTGCGGGAGAATACGAGCAGTACTTC.

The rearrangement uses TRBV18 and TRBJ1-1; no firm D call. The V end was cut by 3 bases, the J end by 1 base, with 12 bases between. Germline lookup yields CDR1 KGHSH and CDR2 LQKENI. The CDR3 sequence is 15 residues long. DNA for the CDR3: TGTGCCAGCTCACCGACGGACCGGGGGAACACTGAAGCTTTCTTT. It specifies CASSPTDRGNTEAFF. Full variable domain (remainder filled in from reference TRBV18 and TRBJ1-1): NAGVMQNPRHLVRRRGQEARLRCSPMKGHSHVYWYRQLPEEGLKFMVYLQKENIIDESGMPKERFSAEFPKEGPSILRIQQVVRGDSAAYFCASSPTDRGNTEAFFGQGTRLTVV.

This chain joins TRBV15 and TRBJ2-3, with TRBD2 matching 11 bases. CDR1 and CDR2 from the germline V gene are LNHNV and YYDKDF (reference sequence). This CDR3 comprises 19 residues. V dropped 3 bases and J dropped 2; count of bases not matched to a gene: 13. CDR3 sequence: CATSSDLAGGTPDTDTQYF. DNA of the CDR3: TGTGCCACCAGCAGCGACCTAGCGGGAGGTACCCCGGACACAGATACGCAGTATTTT.

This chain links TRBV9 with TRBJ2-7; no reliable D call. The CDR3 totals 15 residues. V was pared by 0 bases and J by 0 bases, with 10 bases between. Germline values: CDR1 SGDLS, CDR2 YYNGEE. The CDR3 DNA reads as TGTGCCAGCAGCGTAGGGCCACACTACTCCTACGAGCAGTACTTC. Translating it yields CASSVGPHYSYEQYF.

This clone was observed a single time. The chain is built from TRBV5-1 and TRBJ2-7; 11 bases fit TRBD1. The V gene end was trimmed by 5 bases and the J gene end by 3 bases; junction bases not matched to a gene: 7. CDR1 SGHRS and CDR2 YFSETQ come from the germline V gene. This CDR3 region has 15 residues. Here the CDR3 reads CASRWGQGGNYEQYF. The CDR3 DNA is TGCGCCAGCAGATGGGGACAGGGGGGCAACTACGAGCAGTACTTC.

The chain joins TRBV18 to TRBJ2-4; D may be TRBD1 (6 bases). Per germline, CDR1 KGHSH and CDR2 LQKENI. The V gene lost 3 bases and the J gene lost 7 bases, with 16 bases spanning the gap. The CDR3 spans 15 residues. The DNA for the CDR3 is TGTGCCAGCTCACCCTCGGGCAACCAGGGGAACATTCAGTACTTC. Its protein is CASSPSGNQGNIQYF.

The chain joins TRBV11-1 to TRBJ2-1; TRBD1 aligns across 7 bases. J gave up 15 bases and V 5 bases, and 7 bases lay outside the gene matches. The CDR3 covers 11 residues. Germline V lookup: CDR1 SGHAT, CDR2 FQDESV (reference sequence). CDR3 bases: TGTGCCAGCAGCGTAGGGGACAGTACGTTCTTC. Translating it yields CASSVGDSTFF.

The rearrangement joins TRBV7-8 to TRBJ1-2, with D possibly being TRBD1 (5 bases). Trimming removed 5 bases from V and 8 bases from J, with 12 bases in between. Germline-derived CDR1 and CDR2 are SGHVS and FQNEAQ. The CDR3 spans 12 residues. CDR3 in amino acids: CASSQDWGGYTF. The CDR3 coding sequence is TGTGCCAGCAGCCAAGACTGGGGCGGCTACACCTTC.

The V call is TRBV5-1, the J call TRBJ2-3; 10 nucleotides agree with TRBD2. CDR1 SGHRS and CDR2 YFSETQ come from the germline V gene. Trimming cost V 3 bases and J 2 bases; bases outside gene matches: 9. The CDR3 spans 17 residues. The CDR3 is CASSWGLAGAFTDTQYF. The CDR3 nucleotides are TGCGCCAGCAGCTGGGGCCTAGCGGGAGCGTTCACAGATACGCAGTATTTT.

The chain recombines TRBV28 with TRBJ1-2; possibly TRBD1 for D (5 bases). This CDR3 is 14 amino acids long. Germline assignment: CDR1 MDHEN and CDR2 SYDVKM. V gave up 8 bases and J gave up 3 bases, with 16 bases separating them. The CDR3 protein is CASHSPGMDYGYTF. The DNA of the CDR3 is TGTGCCAGCCATTCGCCAGGGATGGACTATGGCTACACCTTC.

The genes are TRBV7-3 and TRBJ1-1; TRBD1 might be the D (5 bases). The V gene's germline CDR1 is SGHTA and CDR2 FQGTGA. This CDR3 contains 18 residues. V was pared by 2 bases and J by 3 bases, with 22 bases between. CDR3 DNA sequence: TGTGCCAGCAGCTTAGAGGCCGGGTCTTTCGGGGGGTACACTGAAGCTTTCTTT. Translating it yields CASSLEAGSFGGYTEAFF.